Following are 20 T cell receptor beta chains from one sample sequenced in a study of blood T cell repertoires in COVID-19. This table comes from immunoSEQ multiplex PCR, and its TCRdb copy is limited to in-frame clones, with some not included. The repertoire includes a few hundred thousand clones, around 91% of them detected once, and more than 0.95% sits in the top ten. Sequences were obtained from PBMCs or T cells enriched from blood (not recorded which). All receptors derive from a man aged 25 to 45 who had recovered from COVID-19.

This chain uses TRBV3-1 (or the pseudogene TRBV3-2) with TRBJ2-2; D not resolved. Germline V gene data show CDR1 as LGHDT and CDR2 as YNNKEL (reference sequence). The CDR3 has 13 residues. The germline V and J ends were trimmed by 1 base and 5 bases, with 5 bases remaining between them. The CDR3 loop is CASSQVQTGELFF. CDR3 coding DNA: TGTGCCAGCAGCCAAGTTCAGACCGGGGAGCTGTTTTTT.

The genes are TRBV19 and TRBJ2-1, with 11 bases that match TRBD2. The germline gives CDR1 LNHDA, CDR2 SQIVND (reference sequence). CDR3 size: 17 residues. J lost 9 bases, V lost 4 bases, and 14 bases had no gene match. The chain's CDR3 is CASSTSLAGGPLLEQFF. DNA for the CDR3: TGTGCCAGTAGTACCTCCCTAGCGGGAGGTCCCCTACTTGAGCAGTTCTTC.

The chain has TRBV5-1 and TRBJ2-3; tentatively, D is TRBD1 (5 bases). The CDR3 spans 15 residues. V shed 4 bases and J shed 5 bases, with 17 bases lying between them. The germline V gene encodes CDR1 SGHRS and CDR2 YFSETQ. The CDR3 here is CASSPQVGLGDTQYF. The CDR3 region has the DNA TGCGCCAGCAGCCCACAGGTGGGGCTAGGAGATACGCAGTATTTT.

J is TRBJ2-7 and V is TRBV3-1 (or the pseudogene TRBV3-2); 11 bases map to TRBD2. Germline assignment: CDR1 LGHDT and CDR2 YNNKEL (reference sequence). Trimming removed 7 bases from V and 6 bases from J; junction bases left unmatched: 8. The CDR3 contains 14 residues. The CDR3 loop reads CASTTRLAGGEQYF. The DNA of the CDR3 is TGTGCCAGCACTACTCGCCTAGCGGGAGGCGAGCAGTACTTC.

CDR3 DNA sequence: TGTGCCAGCCCTACCGGACAGGGAATCAGCTACGAGCAGTACTTC. Its translation is CASPTGQGISYEQYF. The V gene is TRBV6-5, the J gene TRBJ2-7; TRBD1 matches at 8 bases. CDR1 MNHEY and CDR2 SVGAGI come from the germline V gene. J was trimmed by 3 bases and V by 8 bases; bases with no gene match: 12. The length of the CDR3 is 15 residues.

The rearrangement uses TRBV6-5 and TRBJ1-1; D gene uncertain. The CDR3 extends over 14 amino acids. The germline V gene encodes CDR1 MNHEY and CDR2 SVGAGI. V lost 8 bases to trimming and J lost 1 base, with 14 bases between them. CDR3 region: CASRSLQKNTEAFF. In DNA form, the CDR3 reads TGTGCCAGCCGCTCCCTCCAGAAGAACACTGAAGCTTTCTTT.

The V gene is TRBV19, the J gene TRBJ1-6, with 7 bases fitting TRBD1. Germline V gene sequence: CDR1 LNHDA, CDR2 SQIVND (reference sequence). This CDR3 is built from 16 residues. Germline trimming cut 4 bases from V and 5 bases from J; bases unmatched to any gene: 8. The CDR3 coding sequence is TGTGCCAGTAGTAGCTATGGGGACAGAGATAATTCACCCCTCCACTTT. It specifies CASSSYGDRDNSPLHF. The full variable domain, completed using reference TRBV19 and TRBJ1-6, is DGGITQSPKYLFRKEGQNVTLSCEQNLNHDAMYWYRQDPGQGLRLIYYSQIVNDFQKGDIAEGYSVSREKKESFPLTVTSAQKNPTAFYLCASSSYGDRDNSPLHFGNGTRLTVT.

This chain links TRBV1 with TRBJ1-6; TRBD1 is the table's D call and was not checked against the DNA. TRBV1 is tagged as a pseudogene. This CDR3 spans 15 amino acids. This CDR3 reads CTSSQVKGDNSPLHF. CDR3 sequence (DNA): TGCACCAGCAGCCAAGTTAAGGGGGATAATTCACCCCTCCACTTT.

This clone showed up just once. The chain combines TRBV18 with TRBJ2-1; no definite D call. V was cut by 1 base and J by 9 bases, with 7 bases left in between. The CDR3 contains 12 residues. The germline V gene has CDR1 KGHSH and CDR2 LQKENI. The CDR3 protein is CASSPLPSEQFF. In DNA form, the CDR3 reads TGTGCCAGCTCACCACTTCCCTCTGAGCAGTTCTTC.

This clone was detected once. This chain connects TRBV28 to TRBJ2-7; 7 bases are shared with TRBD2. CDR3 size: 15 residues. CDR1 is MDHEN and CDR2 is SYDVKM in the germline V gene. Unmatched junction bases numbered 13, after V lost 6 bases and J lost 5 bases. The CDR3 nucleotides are TGTGCCAGCAGCGGGGGGACTACCGCTTTACACGAGCAGTACTTC. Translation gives CASSGGTTALHEQYF.

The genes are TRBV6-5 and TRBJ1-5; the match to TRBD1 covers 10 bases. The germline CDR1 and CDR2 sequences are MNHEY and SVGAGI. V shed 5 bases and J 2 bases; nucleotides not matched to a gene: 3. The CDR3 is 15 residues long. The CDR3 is CASSPGTGGNQPQHF. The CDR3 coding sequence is TGTGCCAGCAGTCCTGGGACAGGGGGCAATCAGCCCCAGCATTTT.

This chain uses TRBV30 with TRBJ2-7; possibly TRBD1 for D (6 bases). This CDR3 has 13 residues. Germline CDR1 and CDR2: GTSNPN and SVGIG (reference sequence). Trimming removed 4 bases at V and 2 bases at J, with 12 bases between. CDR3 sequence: CAWTGDITYEQYF. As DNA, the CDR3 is TGTGCCTGGACCGGGGACATAACCTACGAGCAGTACTTC.

This CDR3 reads CASSEAPNTGGAKGELFF. CDR3 coding DNA: TGTGCCAGCAGTGAAGCGCCCAACACAGGGGGCGCTAAGGGGGAGCTGTTTTTT. The genes are TRBV6-1 and TRBJ2-2; 9 nucleotides align to TRBD1. The CDR3 totals 18 residues. Germline trimming cut 0 bases from V and 8 bases from J; bases unmatched to any gene: 13. Looked up from germline, CDR1 is MNHNS and CDR2 is SASEGT.

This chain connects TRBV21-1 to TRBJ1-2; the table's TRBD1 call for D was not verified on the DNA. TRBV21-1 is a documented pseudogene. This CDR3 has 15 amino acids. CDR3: CASSNTCRTNYGYTF. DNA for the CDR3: TGTGCCAGCAGCAATACCTGCAGGACAAACTATGGCTACACCTTC.

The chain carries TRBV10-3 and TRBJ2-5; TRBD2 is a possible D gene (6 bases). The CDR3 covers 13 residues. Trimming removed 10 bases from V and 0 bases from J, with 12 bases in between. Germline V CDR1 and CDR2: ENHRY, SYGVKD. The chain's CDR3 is CATGAGNQETQYF. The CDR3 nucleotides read TGTGCCACCGGCGCGGGGAACCAAGAGACCCAGTACTTC.

The CDR3 protein is CASSQPTSGMYEQFF. CDR3 nucleotides: TGTGCCAGCAGCCAACCGACTAGCGGGATGTATGAGCAGTTCTTC. V usage is TRBV14 and J usage is TRBJ2-1; 11 nucleotides agree with TRBD2. V gave up 2 bases and J gave up 8 bases; unmatched junction bases: 5. There are 15 residues in the CDR3. Germline CDR1 and CDR2: SGHDN and FVKESK.

The CDR3: CASSFQGDSGNTIYF. CDR3 sequence (DNA): TGTGCCAGCAGCTTTCAGGGGGACTCTGGAAACACCATATATTTT. The chain joins TRBV9 to TRBJ1-3; 7 positions agree with TRBD1. CDR1 SGDLS and CDR2 YYNGEE come from the germline V gene. The CDR3 length is 15 residues. The V and J ends lost 4 bases and 0 bases, in that order; junction bases with no gene match: 4.

The CDR3 sequence: CASSPGKVFGAHYEQYF. As DNA, the CDR3 is TGCGCCAGCAGCCCTGGTAAGGTGTTCGGAGCGCACTACGAGCAGTACTTC. This rearrangement joins TRBV5-1 to TRBJ2-7; D gene uncertain. The germline V gene has CDR1 SGHRS and CDR2 YFSETQ. V gave up 4 bases and J gave up 3 bases, with 23 bases separating them. The CDR3 spans 17 residues. Complete variable domain (other parts from reference TRBV5-1 and TRBJ2-7): KAGVTQTPRYLIKTRGQQVTLSCSPISGHRSVSWYQQTPGQGLQFLFEYFSETQRNKGNFPGRFSGRQFSNSRSEMNVSTLELGDSALYLCASSPGKVFGAHYEQYFGPGTRLTVT.

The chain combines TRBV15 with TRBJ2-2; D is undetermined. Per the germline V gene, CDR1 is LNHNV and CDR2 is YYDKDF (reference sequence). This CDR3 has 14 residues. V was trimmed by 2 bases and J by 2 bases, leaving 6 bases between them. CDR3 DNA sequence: TGTGCCACCAGCAGACGAGGAAACACCGGGGAGCTGTTTTTT. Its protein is CATSRRGNTGELFF.

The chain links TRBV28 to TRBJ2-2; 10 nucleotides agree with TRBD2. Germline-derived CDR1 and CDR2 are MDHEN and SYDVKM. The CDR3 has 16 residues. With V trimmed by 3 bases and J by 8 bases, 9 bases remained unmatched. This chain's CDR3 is CASSLIPSGSRGELFF. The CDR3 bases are TGTGCCAGCAGTTTGATTCCTAGCGGGAGTCGTGGGGAGCTGTTTTTT.